The rows below give T cell receptor beta chains drawn from one sample of a study of blood T cell repertoires in COVID-19. Clones were read by immunoSEQ multiplex PCR, and TCRdb kept only the in-frame ones, dropping some. The repertoire includes about 260,000 clones, about nine tenths of them detected once, and 2.5% to 3% sits in the top ten. Sequences were obtained from PBMCs or T cells enriched from blood (not recorded which). The origin of the receptors is a woman between 50 and 59 years old who had recovered from COVID-19. CDR3s include the opening cysteine and the closing phenylalanine or tryptophan. The D gene is left open where the match is weak. Clone size is shown for a subset of rows, as once, few, many or a class of expanded clone.

once	TRBV5-1	TRBJ1-5	NA	CASSFDGQLNQPQHF	TGCGCCAGCAGCTTCGATGGACAGCTTAATCAGCCCCAGCATTTT
NA	TRBV6-5	TRBJ1-4	NA	CASSFTGLTNEKLFF	TGTGCCAGCAGCTTTACGGGACTTACTAATGAAAAACTGTTTTTT
NA	TRBV21-1	TRBJ2-3	NA	CASSKGETVKGTDTQYF	TGTGCCAGCAGCAAAGGTGAGACAGTTAAGGGAACAGATACGCAGTATTTT
NA	TRBV13	TRBJ1-3	TRBD1	CASSLATDRGAGNTIYF	TGTGCCAGCAGCTTAGCGACTGACAGGGGAGCTGGAAACACCATATATTTT
NA	TRBV28	TRBJ1-2	TRBD1	CATRDRNNYGYTF	TGTGCCACCCGGGACAGAAATAACTATGGCTACACCTTC
NA	TRBV7-2	TRBJ1-3	NA	CASSFSQGGGNTIYF	TGTGCCAGCAGCTTCTCCCAGGGCGGTGGAAACACCATATATTTT
NA	TRBV24-1	TRBJ2-1	NA	CATRTYRGTGEREGPSYNEQFF	TGTGCCACCAGAACATACCGTGGGACAGGGGAGCGGGAGGGCCCCTCCTACAATGAGCAGTTCTTC
NA	TRBV5-1	TRBJ2-3	NA	CASRGGVAEYDTQYF	TGCGCCAGCAGGGGTGGGGTAGCGGAATACGATACGCAGTATTTT
NA	TRBV5-1	TRBJ2-1	NA	CASSLGEDYNEQFF	TGCGCCAGCAGCTTGGGTGAGGACTACAATGAGCAGTTCTTC
NA	TRBV30	TRBJ2-2	TRBD1	CAWARDRLNTGELFF	TGTGCCTGGGCCCGGGACAGGCTAAACACCGGGGAGCTGTTTTTT
NA	TRBV3-1/TRBV3-2	TRBJ1-2	NA	CASSTGGVGGYTF	TGTGCCAGCAGCACTGGAGGGGTGGGTGGCTACACCTTC
NA	TRBV28	TRBJ2-2	NA	CASSTQGGELFF	TGTGCCAGCAGTACCCAGGGTGGGGAGCTGTTTTTT
NA	TRBV28	TRBJ1-2	TRBD1	CASSFSMDRGVSYGYTF	TGTGCCAGCAGTTTCTCCATGGACAGGGGAGTTAGTTATGGCTACACCTTC
NA	TRBV5-1	TRBJ1-1	TRBD1	CASSLRPTGNSKNTEAFF	TGCGCCAGCAGCCTAAGACCGACAGGGAATAGTAAGAACACTGAAGCTTTCTTT
NA	TRBV14	TRBJ1-3	NA	CASSQDLLPMNTIYF	TGTGCCAGCAGCCAAGATCTTCTTCCTATGAACACCATATATTTT
NA	TRBV28	TRBJ1-1	NA	CASSLSTGEAFF	TGTGCCAGCAGTTTATCTACAGGGGAAGCTTTCTTT
NA	TRBV20-1	TRBJ2-6	TRBD2	CSASSGGRAFRGANVLTF	TGCAGTGCTAGTTCCGGCGGGAGGGCCTTCCGGGGGGCCAACGTCCTGACTTTC
NA	TRBV19	TRBJ1-2	NA	CASSILREEGYTF	TGTGCCAGTAGTATACTGAGGGAGGAAGGCTACACCTTC
once	TRBV28	TRBJ1-2	TRBD1	CASKFGGTGPPYTF	TGTGCCAGCAAGTTCGGCGGGACAGGGCCCCCCTACACCTTC
NA	TRBV4-1	TRBJ1-1	NA	CASSLGPGEAFF	TGCGCCAGCAGCTTGGGTCCGGGTGAAGCTTTCTTT
NA	TRBV6-2/TRBV6-3	TRBJ1-2	NA	CASSDPGVASYGYTF	TGTGCCAGCAGTGACCCAGGGGTAGCGAGTTATGGCTACACCTTC
NA	TRBV7-6	TRBJ2-7	TRBD1	CASSHRGSEQYF	TGTGCCAGCAGCCACAGGGGTTCCGAGCAGTACTTC
NA	TRBV18	TRBJ1-5	TRBD1	CASSPGQAPNQPQHF	TGTGCCAGCTCACCAGGACAGGCTCCTAATCAGCCCCAGCATTTT
NA	TRBV7-9	TRBJ2-3	TRBD2	CASSLSAGGTDTQYF	TGTGCCAGCAGCCTTTCCGCGGGAGGTACAGATACGCAGTATTTT
NA	TRBV9	TRBJ2-2	NA	CASRTLETGELFF	TGTGCCAGCAGGACCCTGGAGACCGGGGAGCTGTTTTTT
NA	TRBV27	TRBJ1-4	NA	CASRRTVESYEKLFF	TGTGCCAGCAGGAGGACAGTCGAATCTTATGAAAAACTGTTTTTT
NA	TRBV10-3	TRBJ1-1	NA	CAISASGYEAFF	TGTGCCATCAGTGCTTCAGGGTATGAGGCTTTCTTT